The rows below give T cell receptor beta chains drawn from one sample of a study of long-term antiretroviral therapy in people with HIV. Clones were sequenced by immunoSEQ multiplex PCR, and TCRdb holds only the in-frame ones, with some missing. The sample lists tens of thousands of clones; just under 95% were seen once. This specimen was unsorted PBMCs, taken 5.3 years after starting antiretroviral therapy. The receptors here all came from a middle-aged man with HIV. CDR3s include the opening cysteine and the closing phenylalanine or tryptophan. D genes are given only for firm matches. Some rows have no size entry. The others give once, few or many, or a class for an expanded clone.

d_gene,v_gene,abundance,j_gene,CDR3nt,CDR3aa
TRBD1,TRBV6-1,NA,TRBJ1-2,TGTGCCAGCAGACCTAGCGACAGGGGGCGCGCTGGCTACACCTTC,CASRPSDRGRAGYTF
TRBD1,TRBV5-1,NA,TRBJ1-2,TGCGCCAGCAGCCCGGGACAGGGGGCGAACTATGGCTACACCTTC,CASSPGQGANYGYTF
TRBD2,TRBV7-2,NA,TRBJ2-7,TGTGCCAGCAGCTTTTCAGCGGGGTCAAGCTCCTACGAGCAGTACTTC,CASSFSAGSSSYEQYF
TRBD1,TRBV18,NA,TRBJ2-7,TGTGCCAGCTCACCGAGGGACAGCGAGCAGTACTTC,CASSPRDSEQYF
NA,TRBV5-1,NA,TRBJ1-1,TGCGCCAGCAGCTTGGTAATTGGACCTGGCCGTGAAGCTTTCTTT,CASSLVIGPGREAFF
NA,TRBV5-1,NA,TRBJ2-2,TGCGCCAGCAGCTCGTCGGGGTTGGACGGGGAGCTGTTTTTT,CASSSSGLDGELFF
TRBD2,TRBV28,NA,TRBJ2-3,TGTGCCAGCAGTTTATCGGGACTAGCGGCCGCCAGGGATACGCAGTATTTT,CASSLSGLAAARDTQYF
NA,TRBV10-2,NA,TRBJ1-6,TGCGCCAGCAGTGACAGGAATAATTCACCCCTCCACTTT,CASSDRNNSPLHF
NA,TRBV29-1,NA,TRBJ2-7,TGCAGCGTCGCTAAACTAGCAAGCTCCTACGAGCAGTACTTC,CSVAKLASSYEQYF
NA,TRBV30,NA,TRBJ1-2,TGTGCCTGGAGCGGTAGGGTGGACTATGGCTACACCTTC,CAWSGRVDYGYTF
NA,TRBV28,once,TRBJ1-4,TGTGCCAGCAGAGTAGGGGCGTCCAGGGCCCGCGGGTGGGAAAAACTGTTTTTT,CASRVGASRARGWEKLFF
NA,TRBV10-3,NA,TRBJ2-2,TGTGCCATCGGAGAGGACAGGGAGGGCACCGGGGAGCTGTTTTTT,CAIGEDREGTGELFF
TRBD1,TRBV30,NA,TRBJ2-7,TGTGCCTGGAGTTCGGGGACAGGGGACTACGAGCAGTACTTC,CAWSSGTGDYEQYF
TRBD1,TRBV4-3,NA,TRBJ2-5,TGCGCCAGCAGCCACACGACAGGGGGAGAAGAGACCCAGTACTTC,CASSHTTGGEETQYF
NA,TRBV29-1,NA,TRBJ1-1,TGCAGCGTCGAGGGACAATGGGGCGCTGAAGCTTTCTTT,CSVEGQWGAEAFF
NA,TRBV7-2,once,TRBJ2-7,TGTGCCAGCAGCTTAGGCGGCTCCCGGGGGGAGCAGTACTTC,CASSLGGSRGEQYF
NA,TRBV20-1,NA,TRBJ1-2,TGCAGTGCTAGATCCAGACGGGACTACACCTTC,CSARSRRDYTF
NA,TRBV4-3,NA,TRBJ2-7,TGCGCCAGCAGCCTCAGGGCTTTCTCCTACGAGCAGTACTTC,CASSLRAFSYEQYF
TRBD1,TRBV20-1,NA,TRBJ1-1,TGCAGTGCCAGGGGGGACACTGAAGCTTTCTTT,CSARGDTEAFF
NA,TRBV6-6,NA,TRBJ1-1,TGTGCCAGCAGTTACCAGGGTATGAACACTGAAGCTTTCTTT,CASSYQGMNTEAFF
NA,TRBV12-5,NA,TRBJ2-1,TGTGCTAGTGGTTTGGGACAGGGAGGGATCAATGAGCAGTTCTTC,CASGLGQGGINEQFF
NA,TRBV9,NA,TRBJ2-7,TGTGCCAGCAGCGTAGGGGGGGCAAACTACGAGCAGTACTTC,CASSVGGANYEQYF
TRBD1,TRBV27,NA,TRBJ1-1,TGTGCCAGCACCGAGACCAGACAGGGCTACACTGAAGCTTTCTTT,CASTETRQGYTEAFF
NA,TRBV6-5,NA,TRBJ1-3,TGTGCCAGCAGCCCAACCCCTAACGGAAACACCATATATTTT,CASSPTPNGNTIYF
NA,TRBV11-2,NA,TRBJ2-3,TGTGCCAGCAGCTTAGGGCCCGGTAGGGGGACAGATACGCAGTATTTT,CASSLGPGRGTDTQYF
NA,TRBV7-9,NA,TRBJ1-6,TGTGCCAGCAGCTTAGTTTCACCCCTCCACTTT,CASSLVSPLHF